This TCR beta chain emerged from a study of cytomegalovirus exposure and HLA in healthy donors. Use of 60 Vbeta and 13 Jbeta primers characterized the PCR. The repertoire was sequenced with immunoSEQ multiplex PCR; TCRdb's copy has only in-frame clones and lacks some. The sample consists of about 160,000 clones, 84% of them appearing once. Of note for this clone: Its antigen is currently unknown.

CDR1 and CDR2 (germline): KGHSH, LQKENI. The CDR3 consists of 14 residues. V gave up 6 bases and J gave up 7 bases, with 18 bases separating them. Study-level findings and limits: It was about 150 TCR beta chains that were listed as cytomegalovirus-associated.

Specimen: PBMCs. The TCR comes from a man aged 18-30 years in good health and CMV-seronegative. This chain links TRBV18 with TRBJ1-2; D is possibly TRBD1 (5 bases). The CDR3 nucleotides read TGTGCCAGCTCCCAGCAGGAGGGGAAGAGTGGCTACACCTTC. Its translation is CASSQQEGKSGYTF.